This T cell receptor (beta chain) was recorded in a study of T-cell memory formation after mild COVID-19. Overall study results and limits: That cross-reactive memory joined was suggested by some responding clones appearing in pre-infection memory. The authors left the SARS-CoV-2 specificity of second-wave clones peaking on day 37 unconfirmed.

For this clonotype: The target antigen is unknown.

The CDR3 consists of 16 residues. The ends lost 4 bases at V and 3 bases at J; junction bases unmatched: 8. Germline V gene lookup returns CDR1 SGHVS and CDR2 FQNEAQ. 5'RACE with constant-segment primers yielded barcoded, UMI-tagged TCR alpha and TCR beta cDNA libraries. TCRdb itself ran the 5' RACE reads through MiXCR, one entry per CDR3 protein. The sample includes roughly 610,000 distinct CDR3 sequences, approximately 15% of them seen just once. This receptor was taken from an adult woman who had mild COVID-19 (a few samples of this study predate the infection). Cell type and time point are not known. The gene calls are TRBV7-8 and TRBJ2-1, with 8 bases matching TRBD2. The sample consisted of PBMCs or a T cell subset sorted from them (not recorded which). The CDR3 region has the DNA TGTGCCAGCAGCTCGCCAGCGGGAGTTCACTACAATGAGCAGTTCTTC. Translated, it gives CASSSPAGVHYNEQFF.